The next 16 T cell receptor beta chains were all read from a single sample in a study of naive and memory T cell subsets. Both TRBC1 and TRBC2 were covered by a beta constant-region primer of two equimolar oligonucleotides. TCRdb re-called the UMI-ligation and nested PCR reads through MiXCR, storing one row per CDR3 protein. This sample carries fewer than 40,000 distinct CDR3 sequences, about 14% of them seen once, and the ten largest clones take 20% to 25%. The sample was effector memory CD4+ T cells from blood. Subset here: effector memory, CD45RA- CD27-. The source is a human donor in good health.

As to this clonotype: A read error is possible here, since a much larger clone lies one base away. This sequence joins TRBV9 and TRBJ2-1, with D hard to call. Trimming pared 3 bases from V and 6 bases from J, leaving 10 bases between. The CDR3 loop spans 13 amino acids. Per the germline V gene, CDR1 is SGDLS and CDR2 is YYNGEE. The DNA of the CDR3 is TGTGCCAGCAGCGGAGGCCTAGGCAATGAGCAGTTCTTC. Translation gives CASSGGLGNEQFF.

There are a few counts of this clonotype. One base away lies a much larger clone, so this may be a sequencing read error. This sequence joins TRBV14 and TRBJ2-3; D is possibly TRBD1 (5 bases). Germline V gives CDR1 SGHDN, CDR2 FVKESK. Deletions cut 1 base from V and 0 bases from J, with 8 bases between. The CDR3 runs to 15 residues. The CDR3 protein is CASSQGTRSTDTQYF. In DNA form, the CDR3 reads TGTGCCAGCAGCCAAGGGACACGTAGCACAGATACGCAGTATTTT.

V usage is TRBV27 and J usage is TRBJ2-5; 8 bases fit TRBD1. The V segment lost 7 bases and the J segment 5 bases; nucleotides outside the gene matches: 12. This CDR3 has 15 amino acids. CDR1 MNHEY and CDR2 SMNVEV come from the germline V gene (reference sequence). CDR3 bases: TGTGCCAGCAAAGCAACCCAGGGGGCACGGGAGACCCAGTACTTC. This translates into CASKATQGARETQYF.

This clonotype showed up just a few times. The chain links TRBV28 to TRBJ1-6, with D maybe TRBD1 (6 bases). The CDR3 is 15 amino acids. Per the germline V gene, CDR1 is MDHEN and CDR2 is SYDVKM. Trimming left V 4 bases short and J 1 base short, with 8 bases between. The CDR3 here is CASSSQGSYNSPLHF. In DNA form, the CDR3 reads TGTGCCAGCAGTTCTCAGGGGTCCTATAATTCACCCCTCCACTTT.

This clonotype was seen only a few times. This sequence joins TRBV5-1 and TRBJ2-7; D not resolved. Trimming stripped 4 bases from V and 3 bases from J, with 8 bases between. Per the germline V gene, CDR1 is SGHRS and CDR2 is YFSETQ. The CDR3 is made up of 12 amino acids. CDR3 residues: CASSVIFYEQYF. The CDR3, as DNA: TGCGCCAGCAGCGTTATCTTCTACGAGCAGTACTTC. Full variable domain (missing parts from reference TRBV5-1 and TRBJ2-7): KAGVTQTPRYLIKTRGQQVTLSCSPISGHRSVSWYQQTPGQGLQFLFEYFSETQRNKGNFPGRFSGRQFSNSRSEMNVSTLELGDSALYLCASSVIFYEQYFGPGTRLTVT.

CDR3 amino acids: CASSYNPQGKETQYF. The CDR3 DNA follows: TGTGCCAGCAGTTATAATCCTCAGGGGAAAGAGACCCAGTACTTC. The chain carries TRBV6-6 and TRBJ2-5, with a possible D match to TRBD1 (6 bases). V dropped 3 bases and J dropped 3 bases, with 14 bases sitting between them. The CDR3 consists of 15 residues. CDR1 is MNHNY and CDR2 is SVGAGI in the germline V gene (reference sequence).

This chain joins TRBV10-3 and TRBJ2-7; D is unclear. Deletions cut 5 bases from V and 6 bases from J, with 17 bases between. From germline, CDR1 is ENHRY and CDR2 SYGVKD. The CDR3 sequence is 14 residues long. In nucleotides, the CDR3 is TGTGCCATCAGTCCAGATACCTCGGCTAGCGAGCAGTACTTC. As protein: CAISPDTSASEQYF.

This clonotype was seen only a few times. The CDR3 region has the DNA TGCAGCTCTAGGACAGGGAACACTGAAGCTTTCTTT. The encoded protein is CSSRTGNTEAFF. This chain connects TRBV29-1 to TRBJ1-1; 7 bases fit TRBD1. Germline V gene sequence: CDR1 SQVTM, CDR2 ANQGSEA. Trimming removed 8 bases from V and 1 base from J; junction bases left unmatched: 4. This CDR3 is built from 12 residues.

This clonotype was recorded at least ten times. This chain connects TRBV12-3 or TRBV12-4 to TRBJ2-1; tentative D call: TRBD2 (6 bases). The CDR3 sequence is 15 residues long. The V end was cut by 3 bases, the J end by 7 bases, with 16 bases between. The CDR3 DNA is TGTGCCAGCAGTTTCGAAACTAGCCCTTATAATGAGCAGTTCTTC. This gives the protein CASSFETSPYNEQFF.

V usage is TRBV7-3 and J usage is TRBJ2-3; no definite D call. Germline values: CDR1 SGHTA, CDR2 FQGTGA. V was pared by 0 bases and J by 5 bases, with 6 bases between. CDR3 length: 13 residues. This CDR3 is CASSLTVGDTQYF. Here the CDR3 DNA reads TGTGCCAGCAGCTTAACCGTGGGAGATACGCAGTATTTT. The variable domain in full, with the rest retrieved from reference TRBV7-3 and TRBJ2-3, is GAGVSQTPSNKVTEKGKYVELRCDPISGHTALYWYRQSLGQGPEFLIYFQGTGAADDSGLPNDRFFAVRPEGSVSTLKIQRTERGDSAVYLCASSLTVGDTQYFGPGTRLTVL.

This clonotype was counted only a few times. CDR3 amino acids: CASSEPEWIGFNEQFF. CDR3 DNA sequence: TGTGCCAGCAGTGAACCGGAATGGATAGGGTTCAATGAGCAGTTCTTC. This chain connects TRBV2 to TRBJ2-1; no firm D call. This CDR3 contains 16 residues. Trimming removed 2 bases from V and 6 bases from J, with 17 bases in between. Germline values: CDR1 SNHLY, CDR2 FYNNEI.

A few counts support this clonotype. The V and J genes are TRBV12-3 or TRBV12-4 and TRBJ2-1, with TRBD1 matching over 7 bases. This CDR3 has 15 residues. Trimming removed 3 bases from V and 2 bases from J; junction bases left unmatched: 4. The CDR3 is CASSLGDRAYNEQFF. CDR3 bases: TGTGCCAGCAGTTTGGGGGACAGAGCCTACAATGAGCAGTTCTTC.

Many counts were recorded for this clonotype. This CDR3 is CASSLDGRRRETQYF. The CDR3 region has the DNA TGTGCCAGCAGCTTAGACGGGAGGAGAAGGGAGACCCAGTACTTC. The genes are TRBV7-8 and TRBJ2-5, with TRBD2 matching 7 bases. The trim removed 1 base at V and 5 bases at J, leaving 7 bases unmatched. This CDR3 has 15 amino acids. The germline V gene encodes CDR1 SGHVS and CDR2 FQNEAQ. The complete variable domain, with remaining parts taken from reference TRBV7-8 and TRBJ2-5, reads GAGVSQSPRYKVAKRGQDVALRCDPISGHVSLFWYQQALGQGPEFLTYFQNEAQLDKSGLPSDRFFAERPEGSVSTLKIQRTQQEDSAVYLCASSLDGRRRETQYFGPGTRLLVL.

The chain is built from TRBV3-1 and TRBJ1-1; D not certain. Germline CDR1 is LGHDT and CDR2 is YNNKEL (reference sequence). The V end was cut by 1 base, the J end by 10 bases, with 10 bases between. This CDR3 contains 12 residues. The CDR3: CASSQGSGTAFF. CDR3 in DNA: TGTGCCAGCAGCCAAGGTTCTGGAACAGCTTTCTTT.

This clonotype occurred a few times. The genes are TRBV6-2 or TRBV6-3 and TRBJ2-1, with 10 nucleotides matching TRBD2. Trimming at V came to 2 bases and at J to 9 bases, leaving 10 bases not matched to a gene. The CDR3 consists of 16 residues. Germline loops: CDR1 MNHEY, CDR2 SVGEGT. The CDR3 region has the DNA TGTGCCAGCAGTTACCCTAGCGGGAGAATTATCGGTGAGCAGTTCTTC. Translating gives CASSYPSGRIIGEQFF.

This clonotype was seen a few times. Here the CDR3 DNA reads TGTGCCACCCGATGGGGGATGAACACTGAAGCTTTCTTT. This codes for CATRWGMNTEAFF. The chain has TRBV27 and TRBJ1-1; weak D call: TRBD1 (5 bases). The V end was cut by 10 bases, the J end by 0 bases, with 12 bases between. CDR3 size: 13 residues. Germline CDR1 reads MNHEY; CDR2 reads SMNVEV (reference sequence).